The next 14 T cell receptor beta chains were all read from a single sample in a study of blood T cell repertoires in COVID-19. Libraries were prepared by immunoSEQ multiplex PCR; TCRdb keeps only in-frame clonotypes and omits some of them. The table records around 270,000 clones, approximately 85% of them present only once. The specimen sequenced was PBMCs or T cells enriched from blood (not recorded which). The origin of the receptors is a woman aged 25 to 45 who had recovered from COVID-19.

The chain couples TRBV24-1 to TRBJ2-1; TRBD2 might be the D (5 bases). Looked up from germline, CDR1 is KGHDR and CDR2 is SFDVKD. The CDR3 is 13 residues long. Trimming removed 4 bases from V and 7 bases from J, with 10 bases in between. The CDR3 spells CATSERAKNEQFF. Here the CDR3 DNA reads TGTGCCACCAGTGAGAGGGCAAAAAATGAGCAGTTCTTC.

This sequence joins TRBV2 and TRBJ2-1, with TRBD1 matching over 10 bases. After removal of 9 bases from V and 4 bases from J, the junction contained 9 bases not matched to a gene. The CDR3 length is 15 residues. Germline-derived CDR1 and CDR2 are SNHLY and FYNNEI. The CDR3: CARGEGTGAYNEQFF. The CDR3 DNA reads TGTGCCAGGGGGGAGGGGACAGGGGCTTACAATGAGCAGTTCTTC.

The chain employs TRBV28 and TRBJ2-1; 7 bases are shared with TRBD2. V trimming: 5 bases; J trimming: 4 bases; junction bases outside the gene matches: 5. The germline CDR1 and CDR2 sequences are MDHEN and SYDVKM. The CDR3 runs 14 residues. Here the CDR3 DNA reads TGTGCCAGCAGTGTGGCGCGGGAGTACAATGAGCAGTTCTTC. This codes for CASSVAREYNEQFF.

The chain recombines TRBV10-3 with TRBJ2-1; 10 nucleotides agree with TRBD2. This CDR3 has 16 amino acids. Germline lookup yields CDR1 ENHRY and CDR2 SYGVKD. Trimming removed 6 bases from V and 8 bases from J; junction bases left unmatched: 13. CDR3 coding DNA: TGTGCCATCAGGGTACAAACTAGCGGGACTAACGATGAGCAGTTCTTC. Translating gives CAIRVQTSGTNDEQFF.

There are a few counts of this clone. The chain links TRBV14 to TRBJ2-7; D unresolved. V was shortened by 5 bases and J by 4 bases, with 6 bases between the two germline ends. The CDR3 loop spans 11 amino acids. The germline V gene encodes CDR1 SGHDN and CDR2 FVKESK. CDR3 in amino acids: CASSSQYEQYF. CDR3 DNA: TGTGCCAGCAGCTCACAATACGAGCAGTACTTC. The variable domain in full, with the rest retrieved from reference TRBV14 and TRBJ2-7, is EAGVTQFPSHSVIEKGQTVTLRCDPISGHDNLYWYRRVMGKEIKFLLHFVKESKQDESGMPNNRFLAERTGGTYSTLKVQPAELEDSGVYFCASSSQYEQYFGPGTRLTVT.

V gene TRBV29-1 combines with J gene TRBJ1-2, with D perhaps matching TRBD1 (6 bases). V dropped 7 bases and J dropped 6 bases, with 12 bases sitting between them. The CDR3 runs to 11 residues. The germline V gene encodes CDR1 SQVTM and CDR2 ANQGSEA. The CDR3 region has the DNA TGCAGCGACGCCCGGACAGATGGCTACACCTTC. Residues: CSDARTDGYTF.

The chain joins TRBV28 to TRBJ2-7, with TRBD2 matching 8 bases. V lost 7 bases and J lost 1; bases outside the gene matches: 6. The length of the CDR3 is 14 residues. Germline values: CDR1 MDHEN, CDR2 SYDVKM. DNA for the CDR3: TGTGCCAGCATACGGACTAGCAGGTCCTACGAGCAGTACTTC. Translated, it gives CASIRTSRSYEQYF.

The rearrangement uses TRBV10-3 and TRBJ1-6; D gene uncertain. The CDR3 covers 14 residues. Trimming took off 6 bases at V and 9 bases at J, with 15 bases between the two ends. The V gene's germline CDR1 is ENHRY and CDR2 SYGVKD. CDR3 sequence: CAISRGQTSSPLHF. CDR3 DNA sequence: TGTGCCATCAGCCGGGGTCAAACGAGTTCACCCCTCCACTTT.

The chain uses TRBV3-1 (or the pseudogene TRBV3-2) and TRBJ2-6; D might be TRBD1 (6 bases). The ends were cut back, 10 bases at V and 0 bases at J, with 16 bases in the middle. The CDR3 extends over 16 amino acids. Germline V gene data show CDR1 as LGHDT and CDR2 as YNNKEL (reference sequence). Here the CDR3 DNA reads TGTGCCATAGGACAGTCTCTAACCTCTGGGGCCAACGTCCTGACTTTC. Translated, it gives CAIGQSLTSGANVLTF.

The chain employs TRBV21-1 and TRBJ2-3; the table's D call TRBD2 went unverified against the DNA. TRBV21-1 is a listed pseudogene. The CDR3 covers 16 residues. CDR3 DNA sequence: TGTGCCAGCAGCAGCGGACTAGCAGCTAGCACAGATACGCAGTATTTT. It yields the protein CASSSGLAASTDTQYF.

Relative to its sample, this clone is medium-sized (0.01 to 0.1%). The V gene is TRBV2, the J gene TRBJ2-3; 7 bases are shared with TRBD2. This CDR3 has 15 residues. The J segment lost 2 bases and the V segment lost 4 bases, leaving 6 bases of the junction unmatched. The germline V gene has CDR1 SNHLY and CDR2 FYNNEI. The CDR3 loop is CASSVAAGITDTQYF. CDR3 bases: TGTGCCAGCAGTGTTGCAGCGGGAATCACAGATACGCAGTATTTT.

The rearrangement uses TRBV19 and TRBJ1-2; no firm D call. The CDR3 runs to 14 residues. V lost 3 bases and J lost 5, with 13 bases in between. Germline lookup yields CDR1 LNHDA and CDR2 SQIVND (reference sequence). This CDR3 reads CASSIVPTLYGYTF. The CDR3 DNA is TGTGCCAGTAGTATTGTGCCGACTCTTTATGGCTACACCTTC.

This chain uses TRBV30 with TRBJ2-2; TRBD2 is a possible D gene (5 bases). The CDR3 runs to 17 residues. Germline-derived CDR1 and CDR2 are GTSNPN and SVGIG (reference sequence). V dropped 2 bases and J dropped 7 bases, with 23 bases sitting between them. DNA of the CDR3: TGTGCCTGGAGTCTAGGGCGGGCCATCCCCACGGTCGGGGAGCTGTTTTTT. Its protein product is CAWSLGRAIPTVGELFF.

The chain uses TRBV10-3 and TRBJ2-3; D is undetermined. The V end lost 4 bases, the J end lost 0 bases, and 8 bases lay between the germline ends. This CDR3 has 14 amino acids. Germline CDR1 is ENHRY and CDR2 is SYGVKD. CDR3 nucleotides: TGTGCCATCAGTGGAGCGTCTAGCACAGATACGCAGTATTTT. Protein: CAISGASSTDTQYF.